This T cell receptor (beta chain) was observed in a study of blood T cell repertoires in COVID-19. Study background: Specimens from acute and convalescent COVID-19 originated in the United States, Italy and Spain. PBMCs, B-cell-depleted T cells, or T cells provided the cDNA or gDNA that made up the material.

This clone was seen a single time. The germline gives CDR1 MNHEY, CDR2 SMNVEV (reference sequence). The CDR3 extends over 16 amino acids. V shed 8 bases, J shed 3 bases, and the junction held 13 bases outside the gene matches. Across about two dozen US areas, participants ranged in age from 18 to 89 years. Cohorts were assigned according to the clinical history that participants reported. TCRdb keeps only in-frame clones here, not all; method: immunoSEQ multiplex PCR. The table records about 160,000 clones, 80% of them present only once. The TCR sequence derives from a woman in her sixties who had recovered from COVID-19. The rearrangement links TRBV27 to TRBJ1-2; 9 bases line up with TRBD1. Source material: PBMCs or T cells enriched from blood (not recorded which). Here the CDR3 reads CASADRGTGLDYGYTF. CDR3 nucleotide sequence: TGTGCCAGCGCCGACCGGGGGACAGGGCTCGACTATGGCTACACCTTC.